This record covers a single T cell receptor beta chain. The specificity of this receptor is unknown. Qualities for individual bases were not recorded, and no much larger clone is one base off. The sample has other DNA sequences that encode this CDR3 too. At one collaborating source in Seattle, patients were enrolled during active infection and were followed longitudinally through the course of disease. Each collaborating institution followed its own protocols to collect whole blood in K2EDTA tubes. Collaborator samples were shipped for TCRbeta analysis as frozen whole blood, isolated PBMCs, or DNA extracted from either sample type. This sample is part of a study of blood T cell repertoires in COVID-19 (dated by TCRdb to 2018 to 2020). Regarding the research as a whole: The collaborator samples originated in the United States, Italy and Spain and spanned the acute and convalescent phases of COVID-19. The prospective study material was composed of cDNA or gDNA derived from T cells, B-cell-depleted T cells, or PBMCs. Deeply sampled blood TCRbeta repertoires from subjects exposed to, actively infected with, or recovered from COVID-19 were included in the dataset. The repertoires were released in a freely available public database intended as a resource for research on the immune response to SARS-CoV-2. The samples were drawn from two sources: the first 160 participants of the ongoing ImmuneRACE study, and fewer than 1,500 subjects contributed by 6 global collaborators. The sample metadata nearly always contained a de-identified subject ID, COVID-19 status, age in years and sex. HLA class I and class II types, where available, came from metadata supplied by the sample provider rather than from assay-based typing. What the research found in general, with its limitations: How much clinical and demographic metadata was included differed by source and by participant, and the metadata was provided uncurated.

TCRbeta CDR3 regions were amplified from genomic DNA by means of the immunoSEQ Assay, a bias-controlled multiplex PCR. In the paper's pipeline: The number of nucleated cells in each sample was estimated by amplification of reference gene primers within the assay. To quantify the absolute abundance of each unique TCRbeta CDR3 rearrangement, sequence reads were collapsed and filtered. For each sample, productive Simpson clonality was calculated as the square root of Simpson's diversity index over productive rearrangements. The table was pulled from immuneACCESS by TCRdb, which kept in-frame rearrangements only. Such tables lose some clones; where checked, under half of the loss comes from unresolved V genes, and the rest has no known cause. Clone size and V and J calls were adopted from that table, with D and trimming inferred from the DNA. The sample data list approximately 350,000 clones, and about nine tenths of these were observed just once. The ten largest clones capture about 6% of the sample.

The CDR3 numbers 14 residues from cysteine through phenylalanine. CDR3 DNA is the only sequence kept; it has 42 bases, read in frame from the first base. V drops 3 bases and J drops 7 bases, leaving 14 bases in between. CDR1 and CDR2 (SGDLS, YYNGEE) derive from the germline V gene. The sequenced sample consisted of peripheral blood. The sequence was collected from a woman aged 50 to 60 with COVID-19, enrolled during active disease. The chain employs TRBV9 and TRBJ2-1, and perhaps TRBD2 as D gene, on 5 matching bases. The DNA sequence is given as TGTGCCAGCAGCGGGACTTCCCTGGGGAATGAGCAGTTCTTC. Its product reads: CASSGTSLGNEQFF.